This paragraph covers one T cell receptor (beta chain) sequence. Its target is not known. Primers: 60 Vbeta forward and 13 Jbeta reverse. The assay was immunoSEQ multiplex PCR, and TCRdb's table has in-frame clones only and misses some. The sample has around 150,000 clones, about 80% seen once. V was clipped by 0 bases and J by 0 bases; unmatched bases: 0. CDR1 and CDR2 from the germline V gene are SGHNT and YYREEE (reference sequence). The CDR3 extends over 17 amino acids. These data belong to a study of cytomegalovirus exposure and HLA in healthy donors. Study results and caveats: The authors considered a cluster of highly shared sequence variants likely to be a sequencing artifact. Later, an analysis showed that TCR beta chains associated with HLA were more clonally expanded than others that were equally common.

While unrecorded immune exposures were likely, the donors were nominally healthy when sampled. The sample was PBMCs. The sequence derives from a young man in good health and CMV-seropositive. This sequence joins TRBV5-4 and TRBJ2-6; 10 nucleotides align to TRBD1. The CDR3 nucleotides are TGTGCCAGCAGCTTGGGGACAGGGGGCTCTGGGGCCAACGTCCTGACTTTC. This gives the protein CASSLGTGGSGANVLTF.